These T cell receptor beta chains were read from a single sample in a study of T cell changes during pregnancy in multiple sclerosis. Generated by immunoSEQ multiplex PCR, the TCRdb table keeps only in-frame clones and is missing some. The sample lists 37,000 or so clones, 89% occurring once. Specimen: CD4+ T cells from peripheral blood mononuclear cells, collected in the first trimester of pregnancy. The receptors here all came from a female donor with multiple sclerosis, enrolled in a pregnancy study. Each CDR3 is given with its conserved first and last residue. The D gene is left open where the match is weak. Clone size, where shown, is once, few, many, or a class for clones that have expanded.

size,V,D,J,DNA,CDR3
once,TRBV30,TRBD2,TRBJ2-7,TGTGCCTGGAGTGTACTTGCGGGAGTACACGAGCAGTACTTC,CAWSVLAGVHEQYF
NA,TRBV27,NA,TRBJ2-1,TGTGCCAGCAGTTTTGGCAGGGCCACCTACAATGAGCAGTTCTTC,CASSFGRATYNEQFF
NA,TRBV7-9,TRBD1,TRBJ1-1,TGTGCCAGCAGGCCGACAGGGCCGAACACTGAAGCTTTCTTT,CASRPTGPNTEAFF
NA,TRBV11-2,NA,TRBJ2-5,TGTGCCAGCAGCCGTCGCAGCGGACAAGAGACCCAGTACTTC,CASSRRSGQETQYF
NA,TRBV5-1,NA,TRBJ2-3,TGCGCCAGCAGCTTGTCGGGCACAGATACGCAGTATTTT,CASSLSGTDTQYF
NA,TRBV7-9,NA,TRBJ1-2,TGTGCCAGCAGCGGTAGGGGTGGAGGCTACACCTTC,CASSGRGGGYTF
NA,TRBV30,NA,TRBJ1-4,TGTGCCTGGGAAATTGGCGGGACCCCAAATGAAAAACTGTTTTTT,CAWEIGGTPNEKLFF
NA,TRBV7-9,NA,TRBJ2-4,TGTGCCAGCAGCCCAAGGTCCTCCGGGATGGAGGCCAAAAACATTCAGTACTTC,CASSPRSSGMEAKNIQYF
NA,TRBV11-2,TRBD2,TRBJ2-1,TGTGCCAGCAGCTTCGGGGGGGGTAATTACAATGAGCAGTTCTTC,CASSFGGGNYNEQFF
once,TRBV4-3,NA,TRBJ1-2,TGCGCCAGCAGCCAAGATGTATTTTCGTGGCAGGGCCTCTATGGCTACACCTTC,CASSQDVFSWQGLYGYTF
NA,TRBV27,NA,TRBJ1-5,TGTGCCAGCAGTTTAAACCGGGTTAATCAGCCCCAGCATTTT,CASSLNRVNQPQHF
NA,TRBV19,TRBD1,TRBJ1-5,TGTGCCAGTAGTAGACAACCGGGACAGCCGTTCGACAATCAGCCCCAGCATTTT,CASSRQPGQPFDNQPQHF
few,TRBV6-5,NA,TRBJ1-3,TGTGCCAGCAGGAGGGATACGGCGCGTGGAAACACCATATATTTT,CASRRDTARGNTIYF
once,TRBV28,TRBD1,TRBJ1-2,TGTGCCAGTTTTCCGGGACAGGGCAACTATGGCTACACCTTC,CASFPGQGNYGYTF
NA,TRBV11-2,NA,TRBJ1-1,TGTGCCAGCAGCCCAGGACAGAAGAACACTGAAGCTTTCTTT,CASSPGQKNTEAFF
NA,TRBV30,NA,TRBJ1-6,TGTGCCTGGAGTCAAGTACAGTCACCCCTCCACTTT,CAWSQVQSPLHF
once,TRBV27,NA,TRBJ2-2,TGTGCCAGCAGTTTCAAGACAGGTGGCACCGGGGAGCTGTTTTTT,CASSFKTGGTGELFF
NA,TRBV5-1,NA,TRBJ2-5,TGCGCCAGCAGCCACCAGGGACAATCAGAGACCCAGTACTTC,CASSHQGQSETQYF
once,TRBV6-5,TRBD1,TRBJ1-4,TGTGCCAGCAGCCGGGGACAGGGGAATGAAAAACTGTTTTTT,CASSRGQGNEKLFF
once,TRBV14,NA,TRBJ1-1,TGTGCCAGCAGCCAAGTTAAGGGGTGGTCTGAAGCTTTCTTT,CASSQVKGWSEAFF
NA,TRBV19,TRBD2,TRBJ2-1,TGTGCCAGTAGTATCGCCCCGGGGCTCCTAGCGGGGGGGCGGAGTGAGCAGTTCTTC,CASSIAPGLLAGGRSEQFF
NA,TRBV7-2,NA,TRBJ2-7,TGTGCCAGCAGCTTGGCCCCAGGGTACTACGAGCAGTACTTC,CASSLAPGYYEQYF
NA,TRBV5-1,NA,TRBJ1-2,TGCGCCAGCAGCCTACAGGGTCGGGGAGGCTACACCTTC,CASSLQGRGGYTF
once,TRBV6-1,TRBD2,TRBJ2-5,TGTGCCAGCTTTAGCGGGGGGGACCAAGAGACCCAGTACTTC,CASFSGGDQETQYF
NA,TRBV6-5,NA,TRBJ2-7,TGTGCCAGCAGTTACATCGGGGGTATCTTCTACGAGCAGTACTTC,CASSYIGGIFYEQYF
NA,TRBV19,NA,TRBJ2-7,TGTGCCAGTAGTACAAAGACCCGGGACAGAGGGCGCGGGGCCGTCTCCTACGAGCAGTACTTC,CASSTKTRDRGRGAVSYEQYF
NA,TRBV10-1,TRBD2,TRBJ2-2,TGCGCCAGCAGTGAATCGAGGACTAGATTCCGCACCGGGGAGCTGTTTTTT,CASSESRTRFRTGELFF
NA,TRBV18,TRBD2,TRBJ2-5,TGTGCCAGCTCACCAGTACTAGCGGGGGAGACAGAGACCCAGTACTTC,CASSPVLAGETETQYF
NA,TRBV10-3,NA,TRBJ2-7,TGTGCCATCAGAGAGGGAGTAAGTAAAAACGAGCAGTACTTC,CAIREGVSKNEQYF
NA,TRBV27,NA,TRBJ2-7,TGTGCCAGCAGTTTTGGAACAGAATACTACGAGCAGTACTTC,CASSFGTEYYEQYF
NA,TRBV10-3,NA,TRBJ1-1,TGTGCCGTTCGTGCCGACAGAAACACTGAAGCTTTCTTT,CAVRADRNTEAFF
NA,TRBV28,TRBD1,TRBJ1-2,TGTGCCAGCAAGCCGGGACAGTACTATGGCTACACCTTC,CASKPGQYYGYTF
NA,TRBV6-5,NA,TRBJ2-2,TGTGCCAGCAGTTATAGCACCGGGGAGCTGTTTTTT,CASSYSTGELFF
NA,TRBV7-2,NA,TRBJ1-5,TGTGCCAGCAGCTTCGGACAAGGGGGTGATTTGAAGCATTTT,CASSFGQGGDLKHF
NA,TRBV5-1,TRBD2,TRBJ2-5,TGCGCCAGCAGCTTGGGGGCTAGCGGGCAAGAGACCCAGTACTTC,CASSLGASGQETQYF
NA,TRBV20-1,NA,TRBJ2-7,TGCAGCGGACTGGTTGCCTACGAGCAGTACTTC,CSGLVAYEQYF
NA,TRBV5-6,TRBD2,TRBJ2-7,TGTGCCAGCAGCTTGATACTAGCGGGTGCCTACGAGCAGTACTTC,CASSLILAGAYEQYF
NA,TRBV19,NA,TRBJ1-1,TGTGCCAGTAATCTGAGGCAGGGGAACACTGAAGCTTTCTTT,CASNLRQGNTEAFF
NA,TRBV7-3,NA,TRBJ2-1,TGTGCCAGCAGCTTAGCGGGGGCCACGTACAATGAGCAGTTCTTC,CASSLAGATYNEQFF
NA,TRBV7-3,NA,TRBJ1-2,TGTGCCAGCAGCCCAGAGGCAGGGAATAACTATGGCTACACCTTC,CASSPEAGNNYGYTF
NA,TRBV5-1,TRBD1,TRBJ2-6,TGCGCCAGCAGCCATCACCTTAATACGGGACAGGGTCCGGGGAAATCTGGGGCCAACGTCCTGACTTTC,CASSHHLNTGQGPGKSGANVLTF
NA,TRBV6-1,TRBD2,TRBJ2-1,TGTGCCAGCAGTGTAAATAGCGGGGGGTCCGTAATCAGAGAGCAGTTCTTC,CASSVNSGGSVIREQFF